The entry that follows covers one T cell receptor (beta chain) sequence. Its antigen is still unknown. This sample is part of a study of cytomegalovirus exposure and HLA in healthy donors. As for the study in general: A later analysis reported the 90 to 150 validation repertoires used the same platform as the roughly 700 first-cohort repertoires. Findings of the study overall: Through in vitro validation, three CMV-associated chains were shown to be specific for CMV antigens. Cytomegalovirus association was assigned to approximately 180 TCR beta chains.

The protocol was immunoSEQ multiplex PCR, while the TCRdb copy is restricted to in-frame clones and leaves out a portion. The table has hundreds of thousands of clones, over 65% seen once. J was trimmed by 13 bases and V by 8 bases; bases with no gene match: 21. The CDR3 extends over 17 amino acids. Germline values: CDR1 SGHNT, CDR2 YENEEA. V and J are TRBV11-3 and TRBJ1-6, with TRBD1 matching over 9 bases. Sequencing was performed on PBMCs. This clonotype was sampled from a woman under 30 in good health and CMV-seronegative. CDR3 coding DNA: TGTGCCAGCTTGCCGGCATCCGGACAGGGGATCGGATCGCCCCTCCACTTT. Translation: CASLPASGQGIGSPLHF.